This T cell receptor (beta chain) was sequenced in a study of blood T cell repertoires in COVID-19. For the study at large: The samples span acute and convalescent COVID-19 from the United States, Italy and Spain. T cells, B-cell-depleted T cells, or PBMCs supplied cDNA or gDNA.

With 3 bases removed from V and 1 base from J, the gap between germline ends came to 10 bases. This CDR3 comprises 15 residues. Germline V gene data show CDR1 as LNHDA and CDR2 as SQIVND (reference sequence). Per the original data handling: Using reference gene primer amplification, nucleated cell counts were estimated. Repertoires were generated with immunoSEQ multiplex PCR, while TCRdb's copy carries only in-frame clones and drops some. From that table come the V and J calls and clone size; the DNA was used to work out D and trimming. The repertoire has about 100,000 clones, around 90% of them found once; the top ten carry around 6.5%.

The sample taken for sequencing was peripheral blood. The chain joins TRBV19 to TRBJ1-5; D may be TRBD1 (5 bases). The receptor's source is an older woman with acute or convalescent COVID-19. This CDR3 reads CASSMRGRSNQPQHF. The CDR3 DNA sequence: TGTGCCAGTAGTATGCGGGGACGGAGCAATCAGCCCCAGCATTTT.